This T cell receptor beta chain is drawn from a study of CD8 T cells in Susac syndrome. Study outcomes and limitations: As the study acknowledged, the number of individuals in its TCR sequencing and HLA analysis was relatively small.

Comment on this clonotype: Its cognate antigen is unknown.

The T cells that were sequenced for TCR beta were CD8+ and CD4+ cells from blood. In contrast to the negatively isolated CD8+ and CD4+ T cells, TEMRA cells were FACS-enriched. The ends were cut back, 4 bases at V and 4 bases at J, with 16 bases in the middle. Germline-derived CDR1 and CDR2 are LGHDT and YNNKEL (reference sequence). This CDR3 comprises 15 residues. Random hexamers were used to reverse transcribe about 0.5 to 1 ug of RNA. A multiplex approach, immunoSEQ multiplex PCR, amplified TCR beta CDR3 across 54 Vbeta and 13 Jbeta. TCRdb ran MiXCR on the immunoSEQ multiplex PCR reads and lists one entry per CDR3 protein. The sample has around 130,000 distinct CDR3 sequences, nearly 95% seen once; the top ten hold roughly 0.13%.

V and J are TRBV3-1 and TRBJ1-1, with D unclear. The sequencing input was CD4+ T cells from PBMCs. The TCR was taken from a human donor in good health. The DNA of the CDR3 is TGTGCCAGCAGCCTCGGCACCTTGAGTGGCACTGAAGCTTTCTTT. This gives the protein CASSLGTLSGTEAFF.